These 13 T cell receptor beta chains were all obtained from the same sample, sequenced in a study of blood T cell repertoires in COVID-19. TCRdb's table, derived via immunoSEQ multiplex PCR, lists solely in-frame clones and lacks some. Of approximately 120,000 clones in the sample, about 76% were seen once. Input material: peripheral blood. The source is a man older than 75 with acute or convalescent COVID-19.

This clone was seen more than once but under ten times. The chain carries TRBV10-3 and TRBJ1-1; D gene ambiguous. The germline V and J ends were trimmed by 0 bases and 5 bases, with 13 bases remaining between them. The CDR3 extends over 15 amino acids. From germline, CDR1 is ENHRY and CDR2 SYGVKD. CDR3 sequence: CAISESTIGRTEAFF. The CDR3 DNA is TGTGCCATCAGTGAGTCGACTATAGGGAGGACTGAAGCTTTCTTT.

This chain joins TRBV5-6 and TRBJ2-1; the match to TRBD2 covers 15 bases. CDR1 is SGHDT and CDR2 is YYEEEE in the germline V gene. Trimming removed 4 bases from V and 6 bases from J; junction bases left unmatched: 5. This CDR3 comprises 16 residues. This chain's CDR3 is CASSPGTSGGSNEQFF. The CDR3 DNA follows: TGTGCCAGCAGCCCCGGGACTAGCGGGGGGAGCAATGAGCAGTTCTTC.

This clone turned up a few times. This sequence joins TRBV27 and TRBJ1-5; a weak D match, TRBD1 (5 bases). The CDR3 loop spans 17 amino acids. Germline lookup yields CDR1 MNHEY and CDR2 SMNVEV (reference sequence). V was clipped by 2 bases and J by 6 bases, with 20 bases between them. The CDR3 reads CASSLMAGSNNGQPQHF. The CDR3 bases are TGTGCCAGCAGTTTAATGGCAGGGTCGAATAATGGTCAGCCCCAGCATTTT.

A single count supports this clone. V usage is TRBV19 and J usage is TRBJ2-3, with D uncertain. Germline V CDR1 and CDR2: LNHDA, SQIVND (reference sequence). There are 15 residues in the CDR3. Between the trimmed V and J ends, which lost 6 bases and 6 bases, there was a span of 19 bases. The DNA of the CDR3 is TGTGCCAGTAGCAATACGGGTCCACATGCGGATACGCAGTATTTT. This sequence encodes CASSNTGPHADTQYF.

The CDR3 DNA reads TGTGCCAGCAGCCAAAGGTCCTCTGGACTAAATCGAAAGAGACAAGAGACCCAGTACTTC. Translated: CASSQRSSGLNRKRQETQYF. This chain links TRBV3-1 (or the pseudogene TRBV3-2) with TRBJ2-5; D possibly corresponds to TRBD2 (6 bases). The CDR3 loop spans 20 amino acids. The V end was cut by 2 bases, the J end by 2 bases, with 27 bases between. Germline CDR1 is LGHDT and CDR2 is YNNKEL (reference sequence).

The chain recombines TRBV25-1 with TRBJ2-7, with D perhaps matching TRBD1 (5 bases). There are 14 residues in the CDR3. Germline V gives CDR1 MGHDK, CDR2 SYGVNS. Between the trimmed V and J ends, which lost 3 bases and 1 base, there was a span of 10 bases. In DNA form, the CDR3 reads TGTGCCAGCAGTGATGCAGGGTTATCCTACGAGCAGTACTTC. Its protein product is CASSDAGLSYEQYF.

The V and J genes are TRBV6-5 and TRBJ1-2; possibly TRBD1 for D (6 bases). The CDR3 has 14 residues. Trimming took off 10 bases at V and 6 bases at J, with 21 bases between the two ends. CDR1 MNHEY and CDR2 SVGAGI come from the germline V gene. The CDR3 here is CATVRGPAPHGYTF. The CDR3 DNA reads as TGTGCCACCGTCAGGGGCCCGGCCCCTCATGGCTACACCTTC.

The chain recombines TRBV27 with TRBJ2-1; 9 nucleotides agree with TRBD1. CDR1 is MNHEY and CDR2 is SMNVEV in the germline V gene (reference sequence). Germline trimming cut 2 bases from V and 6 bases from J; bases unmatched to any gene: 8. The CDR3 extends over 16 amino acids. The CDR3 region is CASSLVGQGVGNEQFF. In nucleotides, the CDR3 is TGTGCCAGCAGTTTAGTGGGACAGGGAGTTGGCAATGAGCAGTTCTTC.

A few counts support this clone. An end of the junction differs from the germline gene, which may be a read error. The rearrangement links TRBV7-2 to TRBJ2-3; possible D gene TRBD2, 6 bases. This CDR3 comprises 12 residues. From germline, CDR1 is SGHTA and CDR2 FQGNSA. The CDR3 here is CASREGTDTQYF. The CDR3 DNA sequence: TGTGCCAGCAGGGAGGGCACGGATACGCAGTATTTT.

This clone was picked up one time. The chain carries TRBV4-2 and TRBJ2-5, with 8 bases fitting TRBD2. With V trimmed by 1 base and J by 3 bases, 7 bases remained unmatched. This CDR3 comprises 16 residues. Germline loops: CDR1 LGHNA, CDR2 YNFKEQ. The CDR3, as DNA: TGTGCCAGCAGCCAAGGTACGCGAGCGGGGGAAGAGACCCAGTACTTC. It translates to CASSQGTRAGEETQYF.

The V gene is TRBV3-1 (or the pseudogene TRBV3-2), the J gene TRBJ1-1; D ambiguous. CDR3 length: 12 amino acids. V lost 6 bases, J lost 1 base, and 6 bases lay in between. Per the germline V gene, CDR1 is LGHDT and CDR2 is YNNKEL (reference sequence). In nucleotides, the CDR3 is TGTGCCAGCAGGCACAGGAACACTGAAGCTTTCTTT. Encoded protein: CASRHRNTEAFF.

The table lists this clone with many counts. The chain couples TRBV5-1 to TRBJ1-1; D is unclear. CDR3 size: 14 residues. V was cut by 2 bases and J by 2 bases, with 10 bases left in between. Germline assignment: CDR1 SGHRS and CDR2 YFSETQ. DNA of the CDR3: TGCGCCAGCAGCTTACTTACAGATAACACTGAAGCTTTCTTT. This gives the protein CASSLLTDNTEAFF.

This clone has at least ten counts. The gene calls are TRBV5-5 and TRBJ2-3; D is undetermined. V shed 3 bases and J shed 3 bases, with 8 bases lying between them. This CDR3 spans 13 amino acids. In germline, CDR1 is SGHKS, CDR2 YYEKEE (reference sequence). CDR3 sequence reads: CASSSTPTDTQYF. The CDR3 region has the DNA TGTGCCAGCAGCTCCACACCTACAGATACGCAGTATTTT.